A selection of T cell receptor beta chains follows, all from one sample in a study of T cell responses to AZD1222 COVID-19 vaccine. Repertoires were generated with immunoSEQ multiplex PCR, while TCRdb's copy carries only in-frame clones and drops some. The repertoire holds about 120,000 clones, with about nine tenths as singletons. Material: peripheral blood, obtained on day 0 of AZD1222 vaccination. Receptors were obtained from an adult in good health. Both conserved end residues are part of each CDR3. D genes are given only for firm matches. A clone size is listed for some rows: how often the clone was seen (once, few, many), or a class if it is expanded.

>TRBV4-3|TRBD2|TRBJ2-7|NA
CASSQDGLGGKEQYF
TGCGCCAGCAGCCAAGACGGGCTGGGGGGGAAGGAGCAGTACTTC
>TRBV27|NA|TRBJ2-1|NA
CASRGGGLYNEQFF
TGTGCCAGCAGAGGGGGGGGACTTTACAATGAGCAGTTCTTC
>TRBV5-1|NA|TRBJ2-7|NA
CASSLSIGTEPTREQYF
TGCGCCAGCAGCTTGTCCATCGGGACCGAACCTACAAGGGAGCAGTACTTC
>TRBV19|NA|TRBJ2-1|NA
CASSIVGTLPEQFF
TGTGCCAGTAGTATAGTGGGGACCCTTCCCGAGCAGTTCTTC
>TRBV7-9|NA|TRBJ2-7|NA
CASSPGRGPGYEQYF
TGTGCCAGCAGCCCCGGGCGGGGTCCGGGCTACGAGCAGTACTTC
>TRBV27|TRBD2|TRBJ2-3|NA
CASCRDYQLTDTQYF
TGTGCCAGCTGCCGGGACTACCAACTCACAGATACGCAGTATTTT
>TRBV30|TRBD1|TRBJ1-6|NA
CAWSDAGGGSPLHF
TGTGCCTGGAGTGATGCAGGGGGCGGGTCACCCCTCCACTTT
>TRBV6-5|NA|TRBJ2-1|NA
CASSSPGTYNEQFF
TGTGCCAGCAGCTCCCCAGGGACCTACAATGAGCAGTTCTTC
>TRBV5-1|NA|TRBJ1-1|once
CASSSLGGTEAFF
TGCGCCAGCAGCTCCCTGGGGGGCACTGAAGCTTTCTTT
>TRBV28|NA|TRBJ2-5|NA
CASSLTPWGTQYF
TGTGCCAGCAGTCTGACTCCCTGGGGGACCCAGTACTTC
>TRBV19|NA|TRBJ2-1|NA
CASSMEGTSSYNEQFF
TGTGCCAGTAGTATGGAAGGGACGAGCTCCTACAATGAGCAGTTCTTC